Below, 3 T cell receptor beta chains from the same sample are listed, as sequenced in a study of cytomegalovirus exposure and HLA in healthy donors. PCR primers comprised 60 Vbeta and 13 Jbeta primers. Method: immunoSEQ multiplex PCR; TCRdb's copy keeps in-frame clones and lacks some. Of 84,000 or so clones in the sample, approximately 84% were seen once. Input material: PBMCs. The receptor set was obtained from a woman aged 45-65 years in good health and CMV-seronegative.

The gene calls are TRBV28 and TRBJ1-3, with D possibly being TRBD1 (5 bases). The CDR3 is 14 amino acids. Germline-derived CDR1 and CDR2 are MDHEN and SYDVKM. V lost 11 bases, J lost 0 bases, and 14 bases lay in between. CDR3 bases: TGTGCCTCGGGCACAGGCAACTCTGGAAACACCATATATTTT. Translating it yields CASGTGNSGNTIYF.

J is TRBJ2-3 and V is TRBV25-1; D gene ambiguous. V lost 5 bases and J lost 7, with 16 bases in between. CDR3 size: 14 residues. Germline V lookup: CDR1 MGHDK, CDR2 SYGVNS. This CDR3 is CASSSRFGYNTQYF. DNA for the CDR3: TGTGCCAGCAGTAGTAGGTTCGGGTACAATACGCAGTATTTT.

The genes are TRBV29-1 and TRBJ1-2; TRBD1 might be the D (6 bases). Germline lookup yields CDR1 SQVTM and CDR2 ANQGSEA. Trimming took off 7 bases at V and 3 bases at J, with 12 bases between the two ends. The CDR3 has 12 amino acids. The chain's CDR3 is CSGMTGYYGYTF. CDR3 DNA sequence: TGCAGCGGAATGACAGGTTACTATGGCTACACCTTC. Drawing the rest from reference TRBV29-1 and TRBJ1-2, the complete variable domain is SAVISQKPSRDICQRGTSLTIQCQVDSQVTMMFWYRQQPGQSLTLIATANQGSEATYESGFVIDKFPISRPNLTFSTLTVSNMSPEDSSIYLCSGMTGYYGYTFGSGTRLTVV.